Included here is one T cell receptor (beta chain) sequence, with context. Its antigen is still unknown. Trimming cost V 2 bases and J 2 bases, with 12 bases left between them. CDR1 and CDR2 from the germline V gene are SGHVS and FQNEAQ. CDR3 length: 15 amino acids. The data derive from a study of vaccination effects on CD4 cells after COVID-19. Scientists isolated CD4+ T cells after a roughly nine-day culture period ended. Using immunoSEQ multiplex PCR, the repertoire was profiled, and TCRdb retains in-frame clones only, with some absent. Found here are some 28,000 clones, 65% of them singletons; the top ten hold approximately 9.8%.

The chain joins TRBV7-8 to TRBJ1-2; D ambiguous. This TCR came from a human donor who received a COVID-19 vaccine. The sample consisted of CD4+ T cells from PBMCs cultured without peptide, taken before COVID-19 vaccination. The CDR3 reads CASSLREGSNYGYTF. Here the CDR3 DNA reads TGTGCCAGCAGCTTACGGGAAGGGTCCAACTATGGCTACACCTTC.